The TCR beta chain under discussion was sequenced for a study of cytomegalovirus exposure and HLA in healthy donors. About the study: Most donors, roughly 77% of over 350 genotyped, fell in the Caucasian-associated ancestry cluster.

This clone was seen a single time. As yet, its antigen is unknown. The PCR ran on 60 Vbeta and 13 Jbeta primers. Data came from immunoSEQ multiplex PCR; TCRdb stores just in-frame clones and leaves some out. Among approximately 180,000 clones listed, about four fifths were seen once. The J segment lost 3 bases and the V segment lost 5 bases, leaving 8 bases of the junction unmatched. This CDR3 has 16 amino acids. Per germline, CDR1 SGHTA and CDR2 FQGNSA. Notes on the study in general: The study labeled around 160 TCR beta chains cytomegalovirus-associated. HLA restriction was apparent for most CMV-associated TCR beta chains in a later analysis.

Sequenced sample: PBMCs. The J gene is TRBJ2-7, the V gene TRBV7-2; 12 nucleotides match TRBD2. This receptor was identified in a young man in good health and CMV-seronegative. As DNA, the CDR3 is TGTGCCAGCAGCCCGACTAGCGGGAGCGGTGGCTACGAGCAGTACTTC. It yields the protein CASSPTSGSGGYEQYF.